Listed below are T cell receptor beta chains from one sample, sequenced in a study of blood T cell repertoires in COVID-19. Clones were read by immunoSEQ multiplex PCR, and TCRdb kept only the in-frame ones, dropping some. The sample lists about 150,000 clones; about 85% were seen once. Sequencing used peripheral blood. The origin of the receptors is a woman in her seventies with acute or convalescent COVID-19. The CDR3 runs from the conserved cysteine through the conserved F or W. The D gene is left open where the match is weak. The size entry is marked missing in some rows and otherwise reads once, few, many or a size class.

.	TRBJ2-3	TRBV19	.	TGTGCCAGTCGATCGGGTCGCCGCACAGATACGCAGTATTTT	CASRSGRRTDTQYF
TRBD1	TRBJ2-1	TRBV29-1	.	TGCAGCGCCACGGGACAGGGGTCCTACAATGAGCAGTTCTTC	CSATGQGSYNEQFF
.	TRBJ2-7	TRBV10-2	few	TGCGCCAGCAGTCCTTTGACTGTGAGCTCCTACGAGCAGTACTTC	CASSPLTVSSYEQYF
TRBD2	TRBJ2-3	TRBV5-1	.	TGCGCCAGCAGCGCCCCGGGACTAGCGGGGGGCAGCACAGATACGCAGTATTTT	CASSAPGLAGGSTDTQYF
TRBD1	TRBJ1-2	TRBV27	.	TGTGCCAGCAGCCGTCGACAGGGGGGTAACTATGGCTACACCTTC	CASSRRQGGNYGYTF
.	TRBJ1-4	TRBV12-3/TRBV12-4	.	TGTGCCAGCTCGGGGGGGCCGGGGGAAAAACTGTTTTTT	CASSGGPGEKLFF
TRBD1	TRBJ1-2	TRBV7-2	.	TGTGCCAGCAGCTTAAGGACAGGGGGCCGCTTGCCCTTAACTTATGGCTACACCTTC	CASSLRTGGRLPLTYGYTF
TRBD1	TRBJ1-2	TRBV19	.	TGTGCCAGTAGTACGGCCCGGACAGGGGGCCTCTATGGCTACACCTTC	CASSTARTGGLYGYTF
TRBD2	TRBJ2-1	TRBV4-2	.	TGTGCCAGCAGCCAAGATTTGTTTGCTAGCGGGGCTTCCTACAATGAGCAGTTCTTC	CASSQDLFASGASYNEQFF
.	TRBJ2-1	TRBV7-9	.	TGTGCCAGCAGCTTAGGGCGATCGGGGATCGATGAGCAGTTCTTC	CASSLGRSGIDEQFF
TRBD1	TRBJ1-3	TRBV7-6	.	TGTGCCAGCAGCTTAGACGTAGGGACAGGATTCTCTGGAAACACCATATATTTT	CASSLDVGTGFSGNTIYF
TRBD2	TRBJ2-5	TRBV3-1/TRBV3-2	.	TGTGCCAGCAGCCAAGATCGGGGGGAAGGAGAGACCCAGTACTTC	CASSQDRGEGETQYF
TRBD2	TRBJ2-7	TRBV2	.	TGTGCCAGCAGATACGGGGGGGGTTTTTTCGAGCAGTACTTC	CASRYGGGFFEQYF
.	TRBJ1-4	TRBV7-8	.	TGTGCCAGCAGCCGTGGAAGGGAGGGGGGGACTAATGAAAAACTGTTTTTT	CASSRGREGGTNEKLFF
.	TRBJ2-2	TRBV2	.	TGTGCCAGCAGACAGGCTGACGTAGGGGAGCTGTTTTTT	CASRQADVGELFF
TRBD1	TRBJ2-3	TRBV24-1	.	TGTGCCACCAGTGATGTCGACAGGGGCCCAGATACGCAGTATTTT	CATSDVDRGPDTQYF
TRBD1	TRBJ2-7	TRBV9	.	TGTGCCAGCAGCGAACTTCCAGGGACAGGCGTGGGCGAGCAGTACTTC	CASSELPGTGVGEQYF
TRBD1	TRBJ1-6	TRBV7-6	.	TGTGCCAGCAGCTTAGTGGGACAGGGGTATTCACCCCTCCACTTT	CASSLVGQGYSPLHF
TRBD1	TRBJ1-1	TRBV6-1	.	TGTGCCAGCAGTGTGCCCCCGGGGACAGTCAACACTGAAGCTTTCTTT	CASSVPPGTVNTEAFF
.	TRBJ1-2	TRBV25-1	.	TGTGCCAGCAGTGAACGGGGACAATATGGCTACACCTTC	CASSERGQYGYTF
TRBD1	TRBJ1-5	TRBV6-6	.	TGTGCCAGCAGTCAAGGAGGGGGCCAGCCCCAGCATTTT	CASSQGGGQPQHF
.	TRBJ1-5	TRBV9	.	TGTGCCAGCAGCCAGGGGTTCGGCAATCAGCCCCAGCATTTT	CASSQGFGNQPQHF
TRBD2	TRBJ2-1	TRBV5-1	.	TGCGCCAGCAGCCCGATCGGACTAGTCCCAGGGAAGCAGTTCTTC	CASSPIGLVPGKQFF